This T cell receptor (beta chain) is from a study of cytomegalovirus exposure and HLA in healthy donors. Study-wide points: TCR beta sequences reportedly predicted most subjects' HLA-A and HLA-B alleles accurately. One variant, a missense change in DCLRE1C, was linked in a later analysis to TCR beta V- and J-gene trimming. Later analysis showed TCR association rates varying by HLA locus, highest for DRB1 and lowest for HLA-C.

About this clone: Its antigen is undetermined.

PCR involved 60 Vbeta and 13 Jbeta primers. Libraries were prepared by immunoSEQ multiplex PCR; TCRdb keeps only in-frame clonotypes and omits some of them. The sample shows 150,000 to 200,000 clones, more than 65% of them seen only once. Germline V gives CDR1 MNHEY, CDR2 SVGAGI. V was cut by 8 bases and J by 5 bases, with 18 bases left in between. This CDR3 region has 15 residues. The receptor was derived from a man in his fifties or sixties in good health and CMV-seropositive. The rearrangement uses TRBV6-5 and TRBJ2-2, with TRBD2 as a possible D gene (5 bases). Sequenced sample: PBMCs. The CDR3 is CASARVLATTGELFF. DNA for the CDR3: TGTGCCAGCGCGCGAGTTCTAGCAACGACCGGGGAGCTGTTTTTT.